One and the same sample provided the 16 T cell receptor beta chains below, sequenced in a study of metastatic and nonmetastatic thyroid tumors (TCRdb year 2020). The library was generated by PCR. For sequencing, an Illumina HiSeq 4000 was employed. Through fastp at Q25 and MiXCR, TCRdb rebuilt clones from the public reads, retaining in-frame beta chains. The table for this sample lists tens of thousands of clones; 20% to 25% of them were counted only once. The top ten clones comprise over 2% of the sample. No treatment had been received by any patient before thyroid surgery. Material for sequencing was blood. Receptor source: a female donor with papillary thyroid cancer or a benign thyroid nodule (not recorded which). Some clones in this sample may be carry-over from other donors' samples.

This clone was observed at least ten times. The chain combines TRBV20-1 with TRBJ1-2; no clear D gene. The germline CDR1 and CDR2 sequences are DFQATT and SNEGSKA (reference sequence). Trimming pared 3 bases from V and 0 bases from J, leaving 5 bases between. The CDR3 has 12 residues. The DNA for the CDR3 is TGCAGTGCTAGTGTGACTAACTATGGCTACACCTTC. Translation gives CSASVTNYGYTF.

In its sample, this clone was seen many times. J is TRBJ2-5 and V is TRBV6-5; D is unclear. Germline lookup yields CDR1 MNHEY and CDR2 SVGAGI. The ends were cut back, 2 bases at V and 5 bases at J, with 9 bases in the middle. The CDR3 is made up of 13 amino acids. CDR3 amino acids: CASSYGVVETQYF. In DNA form, the CDR3 reads TGTGCCAGCAGTTACGGGGTGGTGGAGACCCAGTACTTC.

This clone was counted at least ten times. The chain carries TRBV5-1 and TRBJ2-1, with D unresolved. This CDR3 has 12 residues. Germline values: CDR1 SGHRS, CDR2 YFSETQ. V was shortened by 4 bases and J by 4 bases, with 6 bases between the two germline ends. For the CDR3, the DNA is TGCGCCAGCAGCGAACCTTACAATGAGCAGTTCTTC. Translation gives CASSEPYNEQFF.

DNA of the CDR3: TGTGCCAGCAGCCCCATGGACAGCTCAATCTATGGCTACACCTTC. It translates to CASSPMDSSIYGYTF. This chain connects TRBV5-6 to TRBJ1-2; TRBD1 is a possible D gene (6 bases). Germline lookup yields CDR1 SGHDT and CDR2 YYEEEE. The CDR3 contains 15 residues. V dropped 4 bases and J dropped 4 bases, with 17 bases sitting between them.

The V call is TRBV2, the J call TRBJ2-1, with no clear D. Germline CDR1 is SNHLY and CDR2 is FYNNEI. V lost 5 bases, J lost 10 bases, and 18 bases lay in between. The CDR3 loop spans 14 amino acids. CDR3 residues: CASSQVSAEREQFF. The DNA for the CDR3 is TGTGCCAGCAGTCAAGTCTCCGCGGAGCGCGAGCAGTTCTTC.

Only a few counts were recorded for this clone. One junction end disagrees with the germline gene, perhaps due to a read error. The genes are TRBV6-1 and TRBJ1-1; D is possibly TRBD1 (6 bases). The V gene's germline CDR1 is MNHNS and CDR2 SASEGT. The CDR3 totals 13 residues. CDR3 protein: CASSAVGGNEAIF. The CDR3 region has the DNA TGTGCCAGCAGTGCGGTGGGGGGCAATGAAGCTATCTTT.

Comment on this clone: The junction differs from germline at one of its ends, possibly a read error. This chain joins TRBV7-2 and TRBJ2-2, with a tentative D call TRBD2 (5 bases). Germline V lookup: CDR1 SGHTA, CDR2 FQGNSA. The CDR3 consists of 15 residues. The CDR3 sequence: CASSSRPVGTGELVF. CDR3 sequence (DNA): TGTGCCAGCAGCTCCAGGCCAGTGGGCACCGGGGAGCTGGTTTTT. Filled out from reference TRBV7-2 and TRBJ2-2, the complete variable domain reads GAGVSQSPSNKVTEKGKDVELRCDPISGHTALYWYRQSLGQGLEFLIYFQGNSAPDKSGLPSDRFSAERTGGSVSTLTIQRTQQEDSAVYLCASSSRPVGTGELVFGEGSRLTVL.

This clone appeared many times. The chain joins TRBV3-1 to TRBJ1-3; D unclear. In germline, CDR1 is LGHDT, CDR2 YNNKEL (reference sequence). The CDR3 length is 15 residues. The V and J ends lost 1 base and 0 bases respectively, with 7 bases between them. CDR3 protein: CASSQGQLSGNTIYF. Here the CDR3 DNA reads TGTGCCAGCAGCCAAGGGCAACTCTCTGGAAACACCATATATTTT.

The V and J genes are TRBV20-1 and TRBJ2-1; TRBD2 matches at 8 bases. The length of the CDR3 is 16 residues. In germline, CDR1 is DFQATT, CDR2 SNEGSKA (reference sequence). V dropped 6 bases and J dropped 9; count of bases not matched to a gene: 19. CDR3: CSAILGVSGLASEQFF. The DNA for the CDR3 is TGCAGTGCCATCTTGGGGGTCTCCGGACTAGCTTCTGAGCAGTTCTTC.

The rearrangement uses TRBV9 and TRBJ2-7; TRBD1 matches at 8 bases. CDR3 size: 14 residues. Germline loops: CDR1 SGDLS, CDR2 YYNGEE. V lost 4 bases and J lost 5; bases outside the gene matches: 8. CDR3 DNA sequence: TGTGCCAGCAGCCCTAGGACAGGGATGGACGAGCAGTACTTC. It encodes CASSPRTGMDEQYF.

The rearrangement joins TRBV30 to TRBJ1-2; possible D gene TRBD1, 5 bases. V was pared by 6 bases and J by 0 bases, with 11 bases between. From germline, CDR1 is GTSNPN and CDR2 SVGIG (reference sequence). The CDR3 runs 13 residues. The CDR3 DNA reads TGTGCCTGCCGGGGGATAGCTAACTATGGCTACACCTTC. Encoded protein: CACRGIANYGYTF.

This clone turned up a few times. A much larger clone is a single base away; this may be a read error. The chain uses TRBV9 and TRBJ2-1; TRBD1 or TRBD2 may be the D gene (5 bases each). Trimming took 0 bases from V and 11 from J, leaving 21 bases between them. Germline loops: CDR1 SGDLS, CDR2 YYNGEE. The CDR3 loop spans 16 amino acids. CDR3 nucleotides: TGTGCCAGCAGCGTAGCCCCCGAGGGGTGGGGTATTAAGCAGTTCTTC. It specifies CASSVAPEGWGIKQFF. Based on the CDR3 plus reference TRBV9 and TRBJ2-1, the full variable domain is DSGVTQTPKHLITATGQRVTLRCSPRSGDLSVYWYQQSLDQGLQFLIQYYNGEERAKGNILERFSAQQFPDLHSELNLSSLELGDSALYFCASSVAPEGWGIKQFFGPGTRLTVL.

This clone was picked up many times. This may stem from a read error, because a much larger clone lies one nucleotide away. The V call is TRBV25-1, the J call TRBJ2-7; D remains unclear. The germline V gene encodes CDR1 MGHDK and CDR2 SYGVNS. The CDR3 is 14 amino acids. The CDR3 region is CASSESGGPDEQCF. In DNA, the CDR3 is TGTGCCAGCAGTGAATCCGGCGGCCCTGACGAGCAGTGCTTC.

This clone came up many times. The junction and the germline gene differ at one end; a read error may be behind it. The chain recombines TRBV7-7 with TRBJ2-3; maybe TRBD2 (5 bases). The CDR3 contains 15 residues. Germline V gives CDR1 SSHAT, CDR2 FNYEAQ (reference sequence). The CDR3 loop reads CASSLARSSTDTQYF. In nucleotides, the CDR3 is TGTGCTAGCAGCTTAGCGCGTAGTAGCACAGATACGCAGTATTTT.

This clone was seen repeatedly, ten times or more. With a much larger clone just one base away, this may be a read error. This sample also contains other DNA sequences that code for the same CDR3. V and J are TRBV6-1 and TRBJ1-2, with D unclear. Germline CDR1 reads MNHNS; CDR2 reads SASEGT. The CDR3 has 12 residues. CDR3 sequence: CASRTGLYGYTF. Written as DNA, the CDR3 is TGTGCCAGCAGGACGGGGTTATATGGCTACACCTTT.

On this clone: The sample has other DNA sequences that encode this CDR3 too. The chain uses TRBV30 and TRBJ2-2; D is ambiguous. Germline-derived CDR1 and CDR2 are GTSNPN and SVGIG (reference sequence). V lost 0 bases, J lost 11 bases, and 13 bases lay in between. The CDR3 extends over 13 amino acids. The CDR3 protein is CAWSVSLHGELFF. CDR3 DNA sequence: TGTGCCTGGAGTGTATCTCTACACGGTGAGCTGTTTTTT.